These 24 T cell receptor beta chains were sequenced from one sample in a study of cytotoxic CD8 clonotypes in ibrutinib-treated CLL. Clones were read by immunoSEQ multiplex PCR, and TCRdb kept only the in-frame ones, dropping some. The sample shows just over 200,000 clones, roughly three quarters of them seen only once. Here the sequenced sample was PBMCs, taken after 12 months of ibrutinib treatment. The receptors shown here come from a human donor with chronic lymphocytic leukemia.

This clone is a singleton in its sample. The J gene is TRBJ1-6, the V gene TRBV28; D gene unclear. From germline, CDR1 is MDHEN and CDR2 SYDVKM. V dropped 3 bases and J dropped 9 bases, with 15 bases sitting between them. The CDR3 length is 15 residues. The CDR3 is CASSFSGLKGSPLHF. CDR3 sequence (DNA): TGTGCCAGCAGTTTCTCTGGGCTCAAGGGTTCACCCCTCCACTTT.

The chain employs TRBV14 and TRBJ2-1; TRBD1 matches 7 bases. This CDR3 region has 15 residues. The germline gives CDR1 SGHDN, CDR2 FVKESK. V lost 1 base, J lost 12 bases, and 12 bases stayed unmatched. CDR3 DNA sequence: TGTGCCAGCAGCCAAGTTGACAGGGCTCTTGAAGGGCAGTTCTTC. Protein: CASSQVDRALEGQFF.

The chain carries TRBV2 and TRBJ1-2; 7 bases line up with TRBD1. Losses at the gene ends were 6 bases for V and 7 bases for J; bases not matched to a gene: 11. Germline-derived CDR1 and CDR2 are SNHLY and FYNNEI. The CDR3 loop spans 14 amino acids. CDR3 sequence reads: CASRRTRGPGGYTF. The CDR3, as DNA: TGTGCCAGCAGACGCACGAGGGGGCCTGGTGGCTACACCTTC.

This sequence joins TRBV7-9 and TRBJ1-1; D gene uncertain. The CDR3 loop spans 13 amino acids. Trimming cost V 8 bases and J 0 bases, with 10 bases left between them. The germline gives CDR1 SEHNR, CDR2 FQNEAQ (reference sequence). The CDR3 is CASGATLNTEAFF. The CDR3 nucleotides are TGTGCCAGCGGCGCAACCTTGAACACTGAAGCTTTCTTT.

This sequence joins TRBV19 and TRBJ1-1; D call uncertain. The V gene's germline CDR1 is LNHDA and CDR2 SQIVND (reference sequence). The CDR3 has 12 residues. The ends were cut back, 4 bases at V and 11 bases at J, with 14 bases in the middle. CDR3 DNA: TGTGCCAGTAGTAAGGTGAGCACCCCGGCTTTCTTT. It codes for CASSKVSTPAFF.

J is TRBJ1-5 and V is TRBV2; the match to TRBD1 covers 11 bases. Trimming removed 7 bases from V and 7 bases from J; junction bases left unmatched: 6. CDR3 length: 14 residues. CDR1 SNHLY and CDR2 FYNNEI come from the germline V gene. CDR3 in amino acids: CASTRTGGRQPQHF. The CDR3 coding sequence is TGTGCCAGCACCCGGACAGGGGGCCGACAGCCCCAGCATTTT.

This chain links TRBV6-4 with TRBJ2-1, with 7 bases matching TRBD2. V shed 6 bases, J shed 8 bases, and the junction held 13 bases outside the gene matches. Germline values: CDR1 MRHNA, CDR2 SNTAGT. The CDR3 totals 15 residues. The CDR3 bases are TGTGCCAGCAGCGCGGGAGACAATGGTGGTGATGAGCAGTTCTTC. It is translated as CASSAGDNGGDEQFF.

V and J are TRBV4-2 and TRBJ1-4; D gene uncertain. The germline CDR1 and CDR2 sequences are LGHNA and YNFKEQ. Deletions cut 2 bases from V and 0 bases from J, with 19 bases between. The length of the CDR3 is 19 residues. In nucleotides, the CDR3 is TGTGCCAGCAGCCAAAACGAAAAGCTTGGAAGTGCAACTAATGAAAAACTGTTTTTT. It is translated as CASSQNEKLGSATNEKLFF.

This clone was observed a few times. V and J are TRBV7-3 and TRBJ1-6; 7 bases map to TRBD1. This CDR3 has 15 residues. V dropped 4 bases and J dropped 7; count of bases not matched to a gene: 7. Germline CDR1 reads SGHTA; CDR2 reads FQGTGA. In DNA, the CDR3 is TGTGCCAGCAGCTCCAGACAGGGCCCGAATTCACCCCTCCACTTT. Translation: CASSSRQGPNSPLHF.

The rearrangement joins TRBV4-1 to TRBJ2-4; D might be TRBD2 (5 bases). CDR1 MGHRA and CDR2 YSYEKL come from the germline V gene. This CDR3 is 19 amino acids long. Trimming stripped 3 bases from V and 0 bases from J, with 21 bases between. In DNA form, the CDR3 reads TGCGCCAGCAGCCATCCCGGCGGGCAGAACCCTTTAGCCAAAAACATTCAGTACTTC. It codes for CASSHPGGQNPLAKNIQYF.

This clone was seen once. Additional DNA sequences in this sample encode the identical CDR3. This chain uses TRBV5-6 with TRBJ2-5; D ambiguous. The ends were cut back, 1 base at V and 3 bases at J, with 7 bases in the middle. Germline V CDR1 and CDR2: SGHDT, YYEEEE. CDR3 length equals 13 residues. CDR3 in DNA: TGTGCCAGCAGCTTGAGTGCAGAAGAGACCCAGTACTTC. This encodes CASSLSAEETQYF.

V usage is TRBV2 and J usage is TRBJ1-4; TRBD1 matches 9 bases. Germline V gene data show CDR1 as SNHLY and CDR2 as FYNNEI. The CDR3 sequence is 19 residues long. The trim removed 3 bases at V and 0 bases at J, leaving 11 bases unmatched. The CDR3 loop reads CASSDDAPGQGSTNEKLFF. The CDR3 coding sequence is TGTGCCAGCAGTGACGATGCTCCGGGACAGGGATCAACTAATGAAAAACTGTTTTTT.

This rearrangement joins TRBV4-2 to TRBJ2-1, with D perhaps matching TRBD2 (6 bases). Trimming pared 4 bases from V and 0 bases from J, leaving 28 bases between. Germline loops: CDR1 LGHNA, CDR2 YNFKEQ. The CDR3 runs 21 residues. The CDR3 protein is CASSLRGAGTSESTSYNEQFF. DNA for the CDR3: TGTGCCAGCAGCCTCAGAGGGGCGGGGACCTCCGAGTCCACCTCCTACAATGAGCAGTTCTTC.

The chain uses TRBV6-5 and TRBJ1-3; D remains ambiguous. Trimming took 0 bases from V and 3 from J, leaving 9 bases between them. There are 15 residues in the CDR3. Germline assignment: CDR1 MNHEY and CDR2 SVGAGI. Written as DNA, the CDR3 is TGTGCCAGCAGTTACTCCGGGTTGGATGGAAACACCATATATTTT. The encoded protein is CASSYSGLDGNTIYF.

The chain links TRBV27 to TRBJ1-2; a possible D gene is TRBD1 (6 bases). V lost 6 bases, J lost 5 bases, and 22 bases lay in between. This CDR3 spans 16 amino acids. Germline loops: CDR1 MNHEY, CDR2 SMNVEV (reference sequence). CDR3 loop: CASSFIPLQGSYGYTF. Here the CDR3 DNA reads TGTGCCAGCAGCTTTATTCCATTACAGGGCTCGTATGGCTACACCTTC.

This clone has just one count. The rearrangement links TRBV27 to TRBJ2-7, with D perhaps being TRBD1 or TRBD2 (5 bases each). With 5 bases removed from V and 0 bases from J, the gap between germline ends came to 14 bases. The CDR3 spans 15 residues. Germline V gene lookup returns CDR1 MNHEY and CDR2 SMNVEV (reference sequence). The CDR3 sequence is CASSPGPSSSYEQYF. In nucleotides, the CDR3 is TGTGCCAGCAGTCCGGGACCGTCGAGCTCCTACGAGCAGTACTTC.

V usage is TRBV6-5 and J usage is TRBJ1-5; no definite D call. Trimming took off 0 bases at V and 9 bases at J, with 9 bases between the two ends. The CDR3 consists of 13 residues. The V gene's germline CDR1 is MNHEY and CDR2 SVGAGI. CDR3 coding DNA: TGTGCCAGCAGTTACTCACCCCGGATGCCCCAGCATTTT. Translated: CASSYSPRMPQHF.

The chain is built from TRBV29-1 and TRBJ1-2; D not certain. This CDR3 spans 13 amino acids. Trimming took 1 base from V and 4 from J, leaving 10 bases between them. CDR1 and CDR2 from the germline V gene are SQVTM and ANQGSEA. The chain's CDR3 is CSVEGPVRYGYTF. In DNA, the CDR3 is TGCAGCGTTGAAGGGCCGGTCCGCTATGGCTACACCTTC.

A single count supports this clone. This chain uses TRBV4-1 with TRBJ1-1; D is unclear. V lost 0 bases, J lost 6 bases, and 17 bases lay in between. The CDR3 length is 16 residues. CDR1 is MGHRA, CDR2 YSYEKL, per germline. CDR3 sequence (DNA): TGCGCCAGCAGCCAAGAAAGGCGTCGGCTTGGGGCTGAAGCTTTCTTT. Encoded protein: CASSQERRRLGAEAFF.

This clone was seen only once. CDR3 sequence (DNA): TGTGCCACCAGCGGAGTGGGCGGGAGTACCCCAAGGAGCACAGATACGCAGTATTTT. Translation: CATSGVGGSTPRSTDTQYF. V gene TRBV15 combines with J gene TRBJ2-3, with 7 bases fitting TRBD2. The germline gives CDR1 LNHNV, CDR2 YYDKDF (reference sequence). The CDR3 has 19 amino acids. J gave up 0 bases and V 5 bases, and 17 bases lay outside the gene matches.

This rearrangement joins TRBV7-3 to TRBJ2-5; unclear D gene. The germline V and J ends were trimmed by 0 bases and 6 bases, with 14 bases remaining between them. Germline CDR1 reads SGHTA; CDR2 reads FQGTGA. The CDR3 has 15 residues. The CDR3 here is CASSLTPGEGQTQYF. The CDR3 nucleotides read TGTGCCAGCAGCTTAACCCCAGGAGAAGGTCAGACCCAGTACTTC.

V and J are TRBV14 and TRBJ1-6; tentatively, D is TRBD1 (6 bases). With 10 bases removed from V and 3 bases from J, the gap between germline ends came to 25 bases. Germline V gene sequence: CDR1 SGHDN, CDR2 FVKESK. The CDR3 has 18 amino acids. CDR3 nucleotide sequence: TGTGCCACACCCCCCCTCCCGGCAGGGGCGTTCTATAATTCACCCCTCCACTTT. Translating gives CATPPLPAGAFYNSPLHF.

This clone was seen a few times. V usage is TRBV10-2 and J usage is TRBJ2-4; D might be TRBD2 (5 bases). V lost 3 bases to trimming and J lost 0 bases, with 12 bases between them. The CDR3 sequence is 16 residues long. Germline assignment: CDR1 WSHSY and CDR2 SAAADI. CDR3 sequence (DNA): TGCGCCAGCAGTGATTGGCTAGCAGAAGCCAAAAACATTCAGTACTTC. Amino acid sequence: CASSDWLAEAKNIQYF.

For the CDR3, the DNA is TGTGCCAGTAGCCTTCAAGCCCCAGGGACGGTTCTCTACGAGCAGTACTTC. Translation: CASSLQAPGTVLYEQYF. J is TRBJ2-7 and V is TRBV19; D assignment may be TRBD1 or TRBD2 (5 bases each). Germline-derived CDR1 and CDR2 are LNHDA and SQIVND (reference sequence). The CDR3 contains 17 residues. Trimming took off 6 bases at V and 3 bases at J, with 24 bases between the two ends.